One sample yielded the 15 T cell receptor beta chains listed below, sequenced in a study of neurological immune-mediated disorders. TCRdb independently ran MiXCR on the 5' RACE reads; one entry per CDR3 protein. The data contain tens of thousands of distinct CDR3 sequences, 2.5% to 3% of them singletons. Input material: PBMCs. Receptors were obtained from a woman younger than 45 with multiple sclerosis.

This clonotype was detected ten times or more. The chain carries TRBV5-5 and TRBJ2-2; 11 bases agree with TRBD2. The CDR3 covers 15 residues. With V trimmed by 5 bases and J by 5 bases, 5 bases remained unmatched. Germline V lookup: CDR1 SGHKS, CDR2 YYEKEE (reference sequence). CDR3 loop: CASRLAGVGTGELFF. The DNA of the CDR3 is TGTGCCAGCAGACTAGCGGGAGTGGGGACCGGGGAGCTGTTTTTT.

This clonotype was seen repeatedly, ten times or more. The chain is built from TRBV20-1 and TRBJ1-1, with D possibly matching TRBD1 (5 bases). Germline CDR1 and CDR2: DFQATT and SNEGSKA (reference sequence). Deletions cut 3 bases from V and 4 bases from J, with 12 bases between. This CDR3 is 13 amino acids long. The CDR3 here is CSASDQGGTEAFF. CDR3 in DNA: TGCAGTGCTAGCGACCAGGGTGGCACTGAAGCTTTCTTT.

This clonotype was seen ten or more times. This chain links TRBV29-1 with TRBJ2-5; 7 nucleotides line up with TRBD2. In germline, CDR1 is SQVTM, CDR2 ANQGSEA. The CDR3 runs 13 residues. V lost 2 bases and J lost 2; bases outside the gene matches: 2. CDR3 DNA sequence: TGCAGCGTTGAAAAAGCGGGACAAGAGACCCAGTACTTC. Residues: CSVEKAGQETQYF.

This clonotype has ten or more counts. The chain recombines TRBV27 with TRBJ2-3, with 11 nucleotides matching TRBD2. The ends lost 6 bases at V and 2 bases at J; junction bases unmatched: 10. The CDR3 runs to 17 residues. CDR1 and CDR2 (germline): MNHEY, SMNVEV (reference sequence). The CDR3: CASSRGGSGRDTDTQYF. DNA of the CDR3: TGTGCCAGCAGCAGGGGGGGTAGCGGGAGGGACACAGATACGCAGTATTTT.

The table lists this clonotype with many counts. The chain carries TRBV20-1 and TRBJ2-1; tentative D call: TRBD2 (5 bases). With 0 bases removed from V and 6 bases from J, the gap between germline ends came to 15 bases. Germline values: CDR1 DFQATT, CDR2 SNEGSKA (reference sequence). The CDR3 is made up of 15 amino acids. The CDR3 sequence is CSARDSAGVSNEQFF. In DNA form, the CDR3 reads TGCAGTGCTAGAGACTCGGCCGGGGTTTCCAATGAGCAGTTCTTC.

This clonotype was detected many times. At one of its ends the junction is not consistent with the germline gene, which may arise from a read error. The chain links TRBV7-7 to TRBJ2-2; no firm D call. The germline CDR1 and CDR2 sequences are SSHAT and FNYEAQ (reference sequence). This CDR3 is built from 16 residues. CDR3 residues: CASSLGRSVSTGELFF. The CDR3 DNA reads TGTGCTAGCAGCTTGGGCCGGAGCGTGAGCACCGGGGAGCTGTTTTTT.

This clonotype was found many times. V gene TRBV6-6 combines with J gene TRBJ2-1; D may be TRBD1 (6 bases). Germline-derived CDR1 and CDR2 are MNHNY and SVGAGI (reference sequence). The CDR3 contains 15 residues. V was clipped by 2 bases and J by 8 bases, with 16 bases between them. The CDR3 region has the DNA TGTGCCAGCAGTTACCTCCCAGGGGAAGGTGATGAGCAGTTCTTC. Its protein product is CASSYLPGEGDEQFF.

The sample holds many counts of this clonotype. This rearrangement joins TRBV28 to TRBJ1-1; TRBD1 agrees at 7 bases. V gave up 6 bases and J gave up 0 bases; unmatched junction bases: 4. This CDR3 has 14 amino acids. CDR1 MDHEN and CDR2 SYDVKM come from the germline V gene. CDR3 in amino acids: CASRAGTVNTEAFF. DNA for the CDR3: TGTGCCAGCAGGGCCGGGACAGTGAACACTGAAGCTTTCTTT.

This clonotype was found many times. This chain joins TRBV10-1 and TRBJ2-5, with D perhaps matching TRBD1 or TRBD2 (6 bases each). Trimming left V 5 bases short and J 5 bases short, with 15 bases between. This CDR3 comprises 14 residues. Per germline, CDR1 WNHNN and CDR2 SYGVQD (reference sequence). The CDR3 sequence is CASSKGGTPETQYF. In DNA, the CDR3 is TGCGCCAGCAGTAAAGGGGGGACTCCGGAGACCCAGTACTTC.

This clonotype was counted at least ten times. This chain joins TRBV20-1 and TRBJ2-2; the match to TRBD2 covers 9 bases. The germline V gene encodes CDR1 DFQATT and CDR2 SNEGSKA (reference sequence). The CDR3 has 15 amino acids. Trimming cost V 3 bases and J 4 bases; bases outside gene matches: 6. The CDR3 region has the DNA TGCAGTGCTAGCGTTAGCGGGAGTGCCACCGGGGAGCTGTTTTTT. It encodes CSASVSGSATGELFF.

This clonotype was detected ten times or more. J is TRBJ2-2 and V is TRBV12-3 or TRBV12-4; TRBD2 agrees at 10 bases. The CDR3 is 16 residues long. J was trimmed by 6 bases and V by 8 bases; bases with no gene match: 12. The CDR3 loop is CASRVLAGTTPGELFF. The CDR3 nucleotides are TGTGCCAGCCGAGTACTAGCGGGAACAACCCCCGGGGAGCTGTTTTTT.

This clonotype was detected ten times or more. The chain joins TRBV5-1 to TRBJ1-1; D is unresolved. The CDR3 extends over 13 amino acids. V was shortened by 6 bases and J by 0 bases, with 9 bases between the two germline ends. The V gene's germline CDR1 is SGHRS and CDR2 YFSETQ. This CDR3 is CASKPGLNTEAFF. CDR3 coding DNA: TGCGCCAGCAAACCGGGCCTGAACACTGAAGCTTTCTTT.

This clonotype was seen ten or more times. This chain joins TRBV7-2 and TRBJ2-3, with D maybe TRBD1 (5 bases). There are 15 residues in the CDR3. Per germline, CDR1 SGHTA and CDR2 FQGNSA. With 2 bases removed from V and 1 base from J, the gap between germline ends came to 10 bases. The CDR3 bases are TGTGCCAGCAGCTTACAGGGATACCGCACAGATACGCAGTATTTT. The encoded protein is CASSLQGYRTDTQYF. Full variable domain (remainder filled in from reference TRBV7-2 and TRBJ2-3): GAGVSQSPSNKVTEKGKDVELRCDPISGHTALYWYRQSLGQGLEFLIYFQGNSAPDKSGLPSDRFSAERTGGSVSTLTIQRTQQEDSAVYLCASSLQGYRTDTQYFGPGTRLTVL.

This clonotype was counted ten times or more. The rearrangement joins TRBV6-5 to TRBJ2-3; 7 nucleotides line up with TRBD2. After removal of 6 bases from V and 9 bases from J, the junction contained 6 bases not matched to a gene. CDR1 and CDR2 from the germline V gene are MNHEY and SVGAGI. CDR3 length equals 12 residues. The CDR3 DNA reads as TGTGCCAGCAGGTCACTAGCGCGGACGCAGTATTTT. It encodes CASRSLARTQYF.

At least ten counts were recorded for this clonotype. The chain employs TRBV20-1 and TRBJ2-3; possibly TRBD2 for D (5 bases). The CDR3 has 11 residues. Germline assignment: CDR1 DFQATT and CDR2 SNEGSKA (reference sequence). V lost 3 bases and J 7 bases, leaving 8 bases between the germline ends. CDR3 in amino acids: CSASTGNTQYF. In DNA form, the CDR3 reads TGCAGTGCTAGTACGGGGAATACGCAGTATTTT.